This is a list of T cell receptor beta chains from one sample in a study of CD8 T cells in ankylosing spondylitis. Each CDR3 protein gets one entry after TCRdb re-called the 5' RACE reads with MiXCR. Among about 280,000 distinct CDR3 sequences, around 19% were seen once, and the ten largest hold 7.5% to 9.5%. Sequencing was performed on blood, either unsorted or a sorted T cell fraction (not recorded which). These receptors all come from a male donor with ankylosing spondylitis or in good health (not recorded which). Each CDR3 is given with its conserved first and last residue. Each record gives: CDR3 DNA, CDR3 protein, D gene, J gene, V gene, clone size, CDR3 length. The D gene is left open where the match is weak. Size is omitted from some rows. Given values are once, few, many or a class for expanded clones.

CDR3 DNA: TGCGCCAGCAGCTTGCAGGCTAGCTCCGTTTGGAATGAGCAGTTCTTC
CDR3 protein: CASSLQASSVWNEQFF
D gene: NA
J gene: TRBJ2-1
V gene: TRBV5-1
clone size: few
CDR3 length: 16

CDR3 DNA: TGCAGTGCTAGAGCAACGGGAGTCCAAGAGACCCAGTACTTC
CDR3 protein: CSARATGVQETQYF
D gene: NA
J gene: TRBJ2-5
V gene: TRBV20-1
clone size: few
CDR3 length: 14

CDR3 DNA: TGTGCCATCATGGGACTAGACAATGAGCAGTTCTTC
CDR3 protein: CAIMGLDNEQFF
D gene: TRBD2
J gene: TRBJ2-1
V gene: TRBV10-3
clone size: NA
CDR3 length: 12

CDR3 DNA: TGCAGTGGAAGACTAGCGGGCTTGGATACGCAGTATTTT
CDR3 protein: CSGRLAGLDTQYF
D gene: TRBD2
J gene: TRBJ2-3
V gene: TRBV20-1
clone size: NA
CDR3 length: 13

CDR3 DNA: TGCGCCAGCAGCTTGCAAGGGCGAAGCTCTGGGGCCAACGTCCTGACTTTC
CDR3 protein: CASSLQGRSSGANVLTF
D gene: NA
J gene: TRBJ2-6
V gene: TRBV5-1
clone size: NA
CDR3 length: 17

CDR3 DNA: TGTGCCAGTAGTATTACCGGGACGATAGTCGGAGGCTACACCTTC
CDR3 protein: CASSITGTIVGGYTF
D gene: NA
J gene: TRBJ1-2
V gene: TRBV19
clone size: NA
CDR3 length: 15

CDR3 DNA: TGTGCCAGCAGCCAACGGGGACGGCGGGACACCTCTAAGGATACGCAGTATTTT
CDR3 protein: CASSQRGRRDTSKDTQYF
D gene: NA
J gene: TRBJ2-3
V gene: TRBV7-8
clone size: NA
CDR3 length: 18

CDR3 DNA: TGTGCCAGCAGCGTAGTACCTCAGGGGGCTCGGACTGAAGCTTTCTTT
CDR3 protein: CASSVVPQGARTEAFF
D gene: TRBD1
J gene: TRBJ1-1
V gene: TRBV9
clone size: NA
CDR3 length: 16

CDR3 DNA: TGTGCCAGCAGTAACCCGGGTAATCAAGATACGCAGTATTTT
CDR3 protein: CASSNPGNQDTQYF
D gene: NA
J gene: TRBJ2-3
V gene: TRBV5-6
clone size: NA
CDR3 length: 14

CDR3 DNA: TGTGCCAGCTCACCAGATTGGCGGGGGACTTCCTACAATGAGCAGTTCTTC
CDR3 protein: CASSPDWRGTSYNEQFF
D gene: TRBD2
J gene: TRBJ2-1
V gene: TRBV18
clone size: NA
CDR3 length: 17

CDR3 DNA: TGTGCCAGCAGTCTACGGGGGACAGTATCGAACACCGGGGAGCTGTTTTTT
CDR3 protein: CASSLRGTVSNTGELFF
D gene: NA
J gene: TRBJ2-2
V gene: TRBV27
clone size: many
CDR3 length: 17

CDR3 DNA: TGCAGTGCTATACAGGGACACCTCAGCACAGATACGCAGTATTTT
CDR3 protein: CSAIQGHLSTDTQYF
D gene: NA
J gene: TRBJ2-3
V gene: TRBV20-1
clone size: NA
CDR3 length: 15

CDR3 DNA: TGTGCCAGCAGCTGGGACCGCCTGGGCAATCAGCCCCAGCATTTT
CDR3 protein: CASSWDRLGNQPQHF
D gene: NA
J gene: TRBJ1-5
V gene: TRBV11-2
clone size: few
CDR3 length: 15

CDR3 DNA: TGTGCCAGCAGTCCTTCTGGGGAGGCGGACATTCAGTACTTC
CDR3 protein: CASSPSGEADIQYF
D gene: NA
J gene: TRBJ2-4
V gene: TRBV28
clone size: many
CDR3 length: 14

CDR3 DNA: TGTGCCAGTAGCGGGGAGACGAGCACAGATACGCAGTATTTT
CDR3 protein: CASSGETSTDTQYF
D gene: TRBD2
J gene: TRBJ2-3
V gene: TRBV12-3/TRBV12-4
clone size: NA
CDR3 length: 14

CDR3 DNA: TGTGCCAGCAGCTTAGTAGTTGGGGCCAACGTCCTGACTTTC
CDR3 protein: CASSLVVGANVLTF
D gene: NA
J gene: TRBJ2-6
V gene: TRBV11-1
clone size: few
CDR3 length: 14

CDR3 DNA: TGTGCCAGCGCCACCGATACCGGGGAGCTGTTTTTT
CDR3 protein: CASATDTGELFF
D gene: NA
J gene: TRBJ2-2
V gene: TRBV3-1
clone size: NA
CDR3 length: 12

CDR3 DNA: TGTGCCAGCAGCCAGGCTTGGGACAGTTCTAACTATGGCTACACCTTC
CDR3 protein: CASSQAWDSSNYGYTF
D gene: TRBD1
J gene: TRBJ1-2
V gene: TRBV3-1
clone size: few
CDR3 length: 16

CDR3 DNA: TGTGCCAGCAGCCAAGGGGATGCACCACTAGCCAAAAACATTCAGTACTTC
CDR3 protein: CASSQGDAPLAKNIQYF
D gene: NA
J gene: TRBJ2-4
V gene: TRBV4-2
clone size: NA
CDR3 length: 17

CDR3 DNA: TGCGCCAGCAGCTTGGATCGGAGTCCAAATGAGCAGTTCTTC
CDR3 protein: CASSLDRSPNEQFF
D gene: NA
J gene: TRBJ2-1
V gene: TRBV5-1
clone size: NA
CDR3 length: 14

CDR3 DNA: TGCAGTGCTAGAGATCGGGATCGGCCCCAGCATTTT
CDR3 protein: CSARDRDRPQHF
D gene: NA
J gene: TRBJ1-5
V gene: TRBV20-1
clone size: NA
CDR3 length: 12

CDR3 DNA: TGTGCCAGCAGTCCCTCGGGGAGGGGGCTTGAAAAACTGTTTTTT
CDR3 protein: CASSPSGRGLEKLFF
D gene: TRBD1
J gene: TRBJ1-4
V gene: TRBV12-3/TRBV12-4
clone size: NA
CDR3 length: 15

CDR3 DNA: TGTGCCAGCAGCTTCCCGGGACAGTACACTGAAGCTTTCTTT
CDR3 protein: CASSFPGQYTEAFF
D gene: TRBD1
J gene: TRBJ1-1
V gene: TRBV7-2
clone size: few
CDR3 length: 14

CDR3 DNA: TGTGCCATCAGTGGGGAGACAGGGGTCATCGGGGAGCTGTTTTTT
CDR3 protein: CAISGETGVIGELFF
D gene: TRBD1
J gene: TRBJ2-2
V gene: TRBV10-3
clone size: many
CDR3 length: 15

CDR3 DNA: TGTGCCAGCAGCACATATCGGACAGGGCGCTCGTTCGGGGAGCTGTTTTTT
CDR3 protein: CASSTYRTGRSFGELFF
D gene: TRBD1
J gene: TRBJ2-2
V gene: TRBV28
clone size: few
CDR3 length: 17

CDR3 DNA: TGCGCCAGCAGCTTGGCCGGGGGCGATTACAATGAGCAGTTCTTC
CDR3 protein: CASSLAGGDYNEQFF
D gene: NA
J gene: TRBJ2-1
V gene: TRBV5-1
clone size: NA
CDR3 length: 15

CDR3 DNA: TGTGCCAGCAGCCACCAACAGACAGAAATGAACACTGAAGCTTTCTTT
CDR3 protein: CASSHQQTEMNTEAFF
D gene: NA
J gene: TRBJ1-1
V gene: TRBV12-3/TRBV12-4
clone size: NA
CDR3 length: 16

CDR3 DNA: TGCAGTGCTAGAGTCCGGGGAGGAAATCGTCTCACAGATACGCAGTATTTT
CDR3 protein: CSARVRGGNRLTDTQYF
D gene: NA
J gene: TRBJ2-3
V gene: TRBV20-1
clone size: many
CDR3 length: 17

CDR3 DNA: TGCAGTGCTAGATGGTGGAACCAAGAGACCCAGTACTTC
CDR3 protein: CSARWWNQETQYF
D gene: NA
J gene: TRBJ2-5
V gene: TRBV20-1
clone size: NA
CDR3 length: 13

CDR3 DNA: TGCAGTGCTGCCGACCGCGGGACAAGTTATGGCTACACCTTC
CDR3 protein: CSAADRGTSYGYTF
D gene: NA
J gene: TRBJ1-2
V gene: TRBV20-1
clone size: few
CDR3 length: 14

CDR3 DNA: TGCGCCAGCAGCTTCCAGGGGGCAGATACGCAGTATTTT
CDR3 protein: CASSFQGADTQYF
D gene: TRBD1
J gene: TRBJ2-3
V gene: TRBV5-1
clone size: many
CDR3 length: 13

CDR3 DNA: TGCGCCAGCAGGATCCGGGGGGACGTCAACACCGGGGAGCTGTTTTTT
CDR3 protein: CASRIRGDVNTGELFF
D gene: TRBD2
J gene: TRBJ2-2
V gene: TRBV5-1
clone size: NA
CDR3 length: 16

CDR3 DNA: TGTGCCAGCAGCTTCCAACAGGGGAGGACTGAAGCTTTCTTT
CDR3 protein: CASSFQQGRTEAFF
D gene: TRBD1
J gene: TRBJ1-1
V gene: TRBV7-8
clone size: NA
CDR3 length: 14

CDR3 DNA: TGTGCCAGCAGCTTGAGGCTAGCGGGGGGTAACAATGAGCAGTTCTTC
CDR3 protein: CASSLRLAGGNNEQFF
D gene: TRBD2
J gene: TRBJ2-1
V gene: TRBV5-6
clone size: NA
CDR3 length: 16

CDR3 DNA: TGTGCCAGCAGTTTGGGGGGGGCCTACAATGAGCAGTTCTTC
CDR3 protein: CASSLGGAYNEQFF
D gene: TRBD2
J gene: TRBJ2-1
V gene: TRBV12-3/TRBV12-4
clone size: many
CDR3 length: 14

CDR3 DNA: TGTGCCTGGAGTCCCACCCAGGGGGCAAATTCACCCCTCCACTTT
CDR3 protein: CAWSPTQGANSPLHF
D gene: TRBD1
J gene: TRBJ1-6
V gene: TRBV30
clone size: NA
CDR3 length: 15

CDR3 DNA: TGTGCCAGCAGTTCTCGGGACAGGGGAACTGAAGCTTTCTTT
CDR3 protein: CASSSRDRGTEAFF
D gene: TRBD1
J gene: TRBJ1-1
V gene: TRBV12-3/TRBV12-4
clone size: NA
CDR3 length: 14

CDR3 DNA: TGCAGTATGAGTGCGGGGACGAACTATGGCTACACCTTC
CDR3 protein: CSMSAGTNYGYTF
D gene: NA
J gene: TRBJ1-2
V gene: TRBV20-1
clone size: few
CDR3 length: 13

CDR3 DNA: TGTGCCAGCAGTACACAGGGAATGCAAGAGACCCAGTACTTC
CDR3 protein: CASSTQGMQETQYF
D gene: NA
J gene: TRBJ2-5
V gene: TRBV25-1
clone size: few
CDR3 length: 14

CDR3 DNA: TGCGCCAGCAGCTTGGCAGACAAGAACACCGGGGAGCTGTTTTTT
CDR3 protein: CASSLADKNTGELFF
D gene: NA
J gene: TRBJ2-2
V gene: TRBV5-1
clone size: few
CDR3 length: 15